The 31 T cell receptor beta chains given below trace back to one sample, sequenced in a study of identical twins. A single record per CDR3 protein comes from TCRdb applying MiXCR to the 5' RACE reads. The table lists some 710,000 distinct CDR3 sequences, 6.1% of them singletons. The sample was naive T cells sorted from blood. The receptor source for this set is a man between 18 and 35 years old in good health.

This clonotype appeared many times. The rearrangement links TRBV5-5 to TRBJ2-7; D is perhaps TRBD1 or TRBD2 (5 bases each). Trimming cost V 4 bases and J 0 bases, with 14 bases left between them. The germline gives CDR1 SGHKS, CDR2 YYEKEE (reference sequence). The CDR3 has 15 residues. Here the CDR3 DNA reads TGTGCCAGCAGCCGAAATCCAGGGAGCTCCTACGAGCAGTACTTC. It translates to CASSRNPGSSYEQYF.

The sample holds many counts of this clonotype. The chain recombines TRBV12-3 or TRBV12-4 with TRBJ2-7; D possibly corresponds to TRBD1 (5 bases). The V gene lost 5 bases and the J gene lost 3 bases, with 11 bases spanning the gap. The CDR3 sequence is 13 residues long. CDR3 in amino acids: CASSTGQGYEQYV. The CDR3 DNA follows: TGTGCCAGCAGTACCGGTCAGGGCTACGAGCAGTACGTC.

This clonotype was counted only a few times. The rearrangement uses TRBV20-1 and TRBJ1-5, with TRBD1 as a possible D gene (5 bases). Germline V gene data show CDR1 as DFQATT and CDR2 as SNEGSKA (reference sequence). CDR3 length: 14 amino acids. Trimming stripped 4 bases from V and 0 bases from J, with 10 bases between. CDR3 region: CSATWGNSNQPQHF. The CDR3 nucleotides are TGCAGTGCTACGTGGGGGAATAGCAATCAGCCCCAGCATTTT.

On this clonotype itself: A much larger clonotype is one base distant, so this may be a read error. Here the CDR3 omits its conserved ending phenylalanine or tryptophan, so a read error is the likely source. The rearrangement links TRBV25-1 to TRBJ1-1, with D maybe TRBD1 (5 bases). V lost 5 bases, J lost 4 bases, and 8 bases lay in between. The CDR3 sequence is 12 residues long. Germline CDR1 and CDR2: MGHDK and SYGVNS. The CDR3 region is CASSLGPTEAFI. As DNA, the CDR3 is TGTGCCAGCAGTTTGGGGCCCACTGAAGCTTTCATT.

This clonotype has at least ten counts. V usage is TRBV5-5 and J usage is TRBJ1-5; TRBD1 might be the D (6 bases). V was clipped by 0 bases and J by 9 bases, with 19 bases between them. CDR1 is SGHKS, CDR2 YYEKEE, per germline (reference sequence). This CDR3 contains 16 residues. The CDR3 DNA is TGTGCCAGCAGCTTGGAGGATGGCAGGGGTGCTCGGCCCCAGCATTTT. Protein product: CASSLEDGRGARPQHF.

The chain employs TRBV6-1 and TRBJ1-5; D is uncertain. V was clipped by 7 bases and J by 4 bases, with 11 bases between them. The germline V gene has CDR1 MNHNS and CDR2 SASEGT. The CDR3 is 13 amino acids. The CDR3 sequence: CASNLPLNQPQHF. Written as DNA, the CDR3 is TGTGCCAGCAACCTTCCCTTAAATCAGCCCCAGCATTTT.

This sequence joins TRBV12-3 or TRBV12-4 and TRBJ2-7; 15 bases line up with TRBD2. The CDR3 covers 16 residues. V dropped 4 bases and J dropped 5; count of bases not matched to a gene: 6. CDR3 DNA: TGTGCCAGCAGTTACGGACTAGCGGGAGGGCTCGACGAGCAGTACTTC. This gives the protein CASSYGLAGGLDEQYF.

The chain links TRBV18 to TRBJ2-1, with 13 bases identical to TRBD2. Trimming took 4 bases from V and 8 from J; bases not matched to a gene: 5. CDR1 and CDR2 from the germline V gene are KGHSH and LQKENI. This CDR3 is 15 amino acids long. The CDR3, as DNA: TGTGCCAGCTCACTCGGACTAGCGGGAGAGGATGAGCAGTTCTTC. Its protein product is CASSLGLAGEDEQFF.

This clonotype was seen more than once but under ten times. V and J are TRBV27 and TRBJ1-2, with TRBD1 matching over 8 bases. V lost 6 bases, J lost 1 base, and 4 bases stayed unmatched. CDR3 length equals 14 residues. Germline CDR1 MNHEY, CDR2 SMNVEV (reference sequence). The CDR3 loop reads CASRGRGLNYGYTF. In DNA form, the CDR3 reads TGTGCCAGCAGGGGCAGGGGGCTTAACTATGGCTACACCTTC.

This clonotype was counted ten times or more. The V gene is TRBV12-3 or TRBV12-4, the J gene TRBJ2-4; weak D call: TRBD1 (7 bases). V was clipped by 5 bases and J by 3 bases, with 17 bases between them. The CDR3 is 16 residues long. This CDR3 reads CASSNQGGGYKNIQYF. The CDR3 DNA sequence: TGTGCCAGCAGTAACCAGGGGGGAGGCTACAAAAACATTCAGTACTTC.

This clonotype was observed a handful of times. The chain recombines TRBV5-1 with TRBJ2-1; 8 bases line up with TRBD2. The V gene end was trimmed by 3 bases and the J gene end by 5 bases; junction bases not matched to a gene: 10. Per the germline V gene, CDR1 is SGHRS and CDR2 is YFSETQ. The CDR3 loop spans 16 amino acids. DNA for the CDR3: TGCGCCAGCAGCTCCGCTGTAGCGGGGAATAACAATGAGCAGTTCTTC. Amino acid sequence: CASSSAVAGNNNEQFF.

Only a few counts were recorded for this clonotype. V usage is TRBV12-3 or TRBV12-4 and J usage is TRBJ2-7; 8 nucleotides agree with TRBD1. Trimming removed 4 bases from V and 3 bases from J; junction bases left unmatched: 8. There are 15 residues in the CDR3. CDR3 sequence reads: CASSSGTGFLYEQYF. CDR3 bases: TGTGCCAGCAGTTCCGGGACAGGCTTTCTCTACGAGCAGTACTTC.

This clonotype was detected many times. This chain links TRBV4-3 with TRBJ2-2; 7 nucleotides align to TRBD2. Per the germline V gene, CDR1 is LGHNA and CDR2 is YSLEER. This CDR3 has 17 residues. Trimming took 0 bases from V and 6 from J; bases not matched to a gene: 10. The CDR3 DNA reads as TGCGCCAGCAGCCAAGAGGTACTACCTAGCGGTTCCGGGGAGCTGTTTTTT. This gives the protein CASSQEVLPSGSGELFF.

This clonotype was seen a handful of times. This chain links TRBV14 with TRBJ2-5; no clear D. The CDR3 contains 14 residues. Germline CDR1 and CDR2: SGHDN and FVKESK. The V gene lost 0 bases and the J gene lost 5 bases, with 10 bases spanning the gap. CDR3 residues: CASSQEGWWETQYF. The CDR3 DNA is TGTGCCAGCAGCCAAGAGGGGTGGTGGGAGACCCAGTACTTC.

This clonotype has a count of ten or more. The chain links TRBV5-6 to TRBJ2-2, with D unclear. V lost 7 bases and J 5 bases, leaving 12 bases between the germline ends. The CDR3 is 13 amino acids. Germline assignment: CDR1 SGHDT and CDR2 YYEEEE. The DNA of the CDR3 is TGTGCCAGCCGAATCTCGGGTACCGGGGAGCTGTTTTTT. Its protein product is CASRISGTGELFF.

This clonotype was detected only a few times. The CDR3 DNA reads as TGTGCCAGCAGTCCTCCGGGACTAGCGGGAGATCACAATGAGCAGTTCTTC. The encoded protein is CASSPPGLAGDHNEQFF. V and J are TRBV21-1 and TRBJ2-1; the table gives TRBD2 as D, unverified against the DNA. TRBV21-1 is tagged as a pseudogene. The CDR3 totals 17 residues.

This sequence joins TRBV30 and TRBJ2-3, with D unclear. There are 11 residues in the CDR3. From germline, CDR1 is GTSNPN and CDR2 SVGIG (reference sequence). Trimming cost V 7 bases and J 9 bases, with 14 bases left between them. CDR3 loop: CALKTPLTQYF. DNA for the CDR3: TGTGCCTTGAAGACCCCATTGACGCAGTATTTT.

In its sample, this clonotype was seen many times. The rearrangement joins TRBV29-1 to TRBJ2-1, with TRBD2 matching 7 bases. CDR1 and CDR2 from the germline V gene are SQVTM and ANQGSEA. This CDR3 contains 13 residues. V was clipped by 5 bases and J by 7 bases; unmatched bases: 8. The CDR3 DNA follows: TGCAGCGTTCGTGGGAGGGCTTATAATGAGCAGTTCTTC. Amino acids: CSVRGRAYNEQFF.

This sequence joins TRBV11-3 and TRBJ1-4; TRBD1 agrees at 7 bases. CDR3 length equals 15 residues. CDR1 is SGHNT, CDR2 YENEEA, per germline. With V trimmed by 5 bases and J by 6 bases, 9 bases remained unmatched. CDR3 sequence: CASSPGRGLDEKLFF. The CDR3 DNA reads as TGTGCCAGCAGCCCTGGGAGGGGGCTTGATGAAAAACTGTTTTTT.

This clonotype was counted ten times or more. CDR3 region: CAWNQGGTAGETQYF. Here the CDR3 DNA reads TGTGCCTGGAATCAGGGCGGGACAGCGGGAGAGACCCAGTACTTC. The gene calls are TRBV30 and TRBJ2-5, with D possibly TRBD1 on 7 matching bases. Deletions cut 4 bases from V and 4 bases from J, with 19 bases between. Germline V gives CDR1 GTSNPN, CDR2 SVGIG (reference sequence). CDR3 length equals 15 residues.

The chain is built from TRBV5-5 and TRBJ2-1; D is possibly TRBD1 or TRBD2 (5 bases each). Trimming took 3 bases from V and 5 from J, leaving 15 bases between them. The CDR3 covers 15 residues. Germline V lookup: CDR1 SGHKS, CDR2 YYEKEE (reference sequence). CDR3 DNA: TGTGCCAGCAGCTACTCAGGGAGATCTCACAATGAGCAGTTCTTC. This translates into CASSYSGRSHNEQFF.

The chain links TRBV12-5 to TRBJ2-7; D is unclear. Germline assignment: CDR1 LGHNT and CDR2 FRNRAP. The V end lost 1 base, the J end lost 2 bases, and 3 bases lay between the germline ends. The CDR3 spans 12 residues. The CDR3 DNA reads as TGTGCTAGTGGTTTGGGAACCTACGAGCAGTACTTC. As protein: CASGLGTYEQYF. Complete variable domain (other parts from reference TRBV12-5 and TRBJ2-7): DARVTQTPRHKVTEMGQEVTMRCQPILGHNTVFWYRQTMMQGLELLAYFRNRAPLDDSGMPKDRFSAEMPDATLATLKIQPSEPRDSAVYFCASGLGTYEQYFGPGTRLTVT.

This clonotype was detected a few times. The V call is TRBV20-1, the J call TRBJ2-3; D is unresolved. The CDR3 sequence is 13 residues long. Looked up from germline, CDR1 is DFQATT and CDR2 is SNEGSKA (reference sequence). Between the trimmed V and J ends, which lost 5 bases and 1 base, there was a span of 10 bases. The CDR3 nucleotides are TGCAGTGCTCCCGTCACAGGCACAGATACGCAGTATTTT. This encodes CSAPVTGTDTQYF.

The chain employs TRBV20-1 and TRBJ2-3, with D uncertain. This CDR3 is 12 amino acids long. Per germline, CDR1 DFQATT and CDR2 SNEGSKA (reference sequence). V was cut by 3 bases and J by 5 bases, with 9 bases left in between. The CDR3 coding sequence is TGCAGTGCTAGCCCCTGGGTAGATACGCAGTATTTT. This encodes CSASPWVDTQYF.

This clonotype was detected many times. This chain uses TRBV10-3 with TRBJ1-1; TRBD1 aligns across 11 bases. Looked up from germline, CDR1 is ENHRY and CDR2 is SYGVKD. There are 14 residues in the CDR3. The J segment lost 2 bases and the V segment lost 4 bases, leaving 0 bases of the junction unmatched. The CDR3 reads CAISGTGGNTEAFF. The CDR3 DNA follows: TGTGCCATCAGTGGGACAGGGGGCAACACTGAAGCTTTCTTT.

This clonotype showed up many times. The rearrangement joins TRBV29-1 to TRBJ1-1, with 7 bases matching TRBD1. Trimming removed 6 bases from V and 5 bases from J; junction bases left unmatched: 12. CDR1 and CDR2 from the germline V gene are SQVTM and ANQGSEA. The CDR3 runs 14 residues. CDR3 coding DNA: TGCAGCGTGGCCGACAGGGCACAGGGGACTGAAGCTTTCTTT. This encodes CSVADRAQGTEAFF.

This clonotype was recorded a few times. The chain couples TRBV15 to TRBJ2-7; D is undetermined. Trimming took 2 bases from V and 5 from J, leaving 13 bases between them. CDR1 is LNHNV and CDR2 is YYDKDF in the germline V gene (reference sequence). The CDR3 contains 14 residues. CDR3 nucleotide sequence: TGTGCCACCAGCAGACGGACCCCGGCGGACGAGCAGTACGTC. It codes for CATSRRTPADEQYV.

There are a few counts of this clonotype. The chain links TRBV6-1 to TRBJ2-1; TRBD1 agrees at 10 bases. Germline V CDR1 and CDR2: MNHNS, SASEGT. The CDR3 length is 15 residues. V lost 7 bases to trimming and J lost 3 bases; unmatched junction nucleotides: 6. CDR3 sequence: CASNRGQGVYNEQFF. The CDR3 coding sequence is TGTGCCAGCAATAGAGGACAGGGGGTCTACAATGAGCAGTTCTTC.

This clonotype was found a few times. The chain links TRBV19 to TRBJ2-2; D perhaps matches TRBD2 (6 bases). Trimming removed 4 bases from V and 8 bases from J, with 20 bases in between. The CDR3 runs to 16 residues. From germline, CDR1 is LNHDA and CDR2 SQIVND (reference sequence). CDR3 DNA: TGTGCCAGTAGTAACGCTGAACTAGCTGTTACGGGGGAGCTGTTTTTT. Protein sequence: CASSNAELAVTGELFF.

This clonotype appeared many times. This chain links TRBV5-1 with TRBJ2-1; 8 nucleotides line up with TRBD2. The V gene's germline CDR1 is SGHRS and CDR2 YFSETQ. The V gene end was trimmed by 0 bases and the J gene end by 8 bases; junction bases not matched to a gene: 7. This CDR3 comprises 15 residues. The CDR3 nucleotides are TGCGCCAGCAGCTTGGAAGGACTAGCTGCCCATGAGCAGTTCTTC. It translates to CASSLEGLAAHEQFF.

The gene calls are TRBV25-1 and TRBJ1-5, with TRBD1 as a possible D gene (6 bases). CDR3 size: 14 residues. V was pared by 1 base and J by 6 bases, with 10 bases between. Germline V gives CDR1 MGHDK, CDR2 SYGVNS. Here the CDR3 DNA reads TGTGCCAGCAGTGAATCGACAGGTCCTCAGCCCCAGCATTTT. Translated, it gives CASSESTGPQPQHF.